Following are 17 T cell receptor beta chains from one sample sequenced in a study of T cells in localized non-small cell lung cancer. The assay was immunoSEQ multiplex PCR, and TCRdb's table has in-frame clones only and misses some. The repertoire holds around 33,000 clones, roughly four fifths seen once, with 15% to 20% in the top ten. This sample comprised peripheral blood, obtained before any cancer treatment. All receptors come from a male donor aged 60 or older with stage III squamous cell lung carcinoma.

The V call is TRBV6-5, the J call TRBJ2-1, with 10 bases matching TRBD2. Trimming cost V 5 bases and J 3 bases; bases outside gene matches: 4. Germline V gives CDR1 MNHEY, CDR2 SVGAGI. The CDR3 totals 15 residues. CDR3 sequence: CASSPLAGVYNEQFF. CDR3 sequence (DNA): TGTGCCAGCAGTCCTCTAGCGGGGGTCTACAATGAGCAGTTCTTC.

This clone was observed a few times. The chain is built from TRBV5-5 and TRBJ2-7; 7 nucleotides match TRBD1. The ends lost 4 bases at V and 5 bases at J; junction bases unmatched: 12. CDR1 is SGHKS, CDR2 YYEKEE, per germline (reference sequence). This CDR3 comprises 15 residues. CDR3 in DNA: TGTGCCAGCAGCATACAACAGGGGACCCACCACGAGCAGTACTTC. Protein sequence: CASSIQQGTHHEQYF.

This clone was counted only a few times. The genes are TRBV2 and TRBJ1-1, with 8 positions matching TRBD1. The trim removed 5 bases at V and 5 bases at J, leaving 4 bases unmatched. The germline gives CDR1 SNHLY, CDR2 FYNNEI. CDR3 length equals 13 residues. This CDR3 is CASSPDRETEAFF. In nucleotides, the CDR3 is TGTGCCAGCAGTCCGGACAGGGAAACTGAAGCTTTCTTT.

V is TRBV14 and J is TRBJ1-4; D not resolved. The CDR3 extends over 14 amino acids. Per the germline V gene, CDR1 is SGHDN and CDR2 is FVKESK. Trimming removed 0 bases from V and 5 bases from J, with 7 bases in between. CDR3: CASSQEGWNEKLFF. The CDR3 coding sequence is TGTGCCAGCAGCCAAGAGGGATGGAATGAAAAACTGTTTTTT.

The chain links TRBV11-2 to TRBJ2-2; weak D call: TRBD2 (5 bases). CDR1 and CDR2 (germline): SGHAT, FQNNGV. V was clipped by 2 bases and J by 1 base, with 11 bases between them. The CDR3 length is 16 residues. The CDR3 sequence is CASSLLRGENTGELFF. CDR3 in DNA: TGTGCCAGCAGCTTATTACGGGGAGAGAACACCGGGGAGCTGTTTTTT.

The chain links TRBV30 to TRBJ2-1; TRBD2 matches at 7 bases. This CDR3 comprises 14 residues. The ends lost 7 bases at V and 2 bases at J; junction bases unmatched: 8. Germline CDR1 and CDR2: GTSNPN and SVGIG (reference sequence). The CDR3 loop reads CASQSGATYNEQFF. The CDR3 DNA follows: TGTGCCTCCCAAAGCGGGGCTACCTACAATGAGCAGTTCTTC. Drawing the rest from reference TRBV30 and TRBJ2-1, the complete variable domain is SQTIHQWPATLVQPVGSPLSLECTVEGTSNPNLYWYRQAAGRGLQLLFYSVGIGQISSEVPQNLSASRPQDRQFILSSKKLLLSDSGFYLCASQSGATYNEQFFGPGTRLTVL.

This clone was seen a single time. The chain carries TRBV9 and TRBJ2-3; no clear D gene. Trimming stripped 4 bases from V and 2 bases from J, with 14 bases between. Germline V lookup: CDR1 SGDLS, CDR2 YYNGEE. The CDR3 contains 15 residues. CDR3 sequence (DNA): TGTGCCAGCAGCCTCTCGTGGGCTCACACAGATACGCAGTATTTT. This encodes CASSLSWAHTDTQYF.

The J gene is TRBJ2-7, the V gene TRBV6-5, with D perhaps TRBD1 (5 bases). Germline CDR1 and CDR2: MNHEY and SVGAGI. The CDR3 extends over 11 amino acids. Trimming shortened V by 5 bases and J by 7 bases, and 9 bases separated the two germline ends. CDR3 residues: CASSGPGEQYF. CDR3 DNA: TGTGCCAGCAGTGGACCAGGGGAGCAGTACTTC.

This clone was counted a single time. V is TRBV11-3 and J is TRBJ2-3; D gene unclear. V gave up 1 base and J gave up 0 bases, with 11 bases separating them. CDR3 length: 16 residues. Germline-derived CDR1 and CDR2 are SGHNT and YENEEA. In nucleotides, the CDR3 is TGTGCCAGCAGCTTAGGTCGGAGCCCTAGCACAGATACGCAGTATTTT. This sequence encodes CASSLGRSPSTDTQYF.

This CDR3 reads CASSVWTGITEAFF. In DNA, the CDR3 is TGTGCCAGCAGTGTTTGGACAGGGATCACTGAAGCTTTCTTT. V and J are TRBV2 and TRBJ1-1; 8 nucleotides agree with TRBD1. The V and J ends lost 4 bases and 4 bases, in that order; junction bases with no gene match: 5. CDR1 and CDR2 (germline): SNHLY, FYNNEI. The CDR3 runs to 14 residues.

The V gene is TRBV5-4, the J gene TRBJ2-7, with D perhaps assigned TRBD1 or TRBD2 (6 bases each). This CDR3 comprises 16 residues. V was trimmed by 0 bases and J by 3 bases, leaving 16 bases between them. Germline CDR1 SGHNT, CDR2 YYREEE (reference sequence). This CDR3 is CASSLAGTRGFYEQYF. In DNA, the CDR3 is TGTGCCAGCAGCTTGGCGGGGACACGGGGGTTCTACGAGCAGTACTTC.

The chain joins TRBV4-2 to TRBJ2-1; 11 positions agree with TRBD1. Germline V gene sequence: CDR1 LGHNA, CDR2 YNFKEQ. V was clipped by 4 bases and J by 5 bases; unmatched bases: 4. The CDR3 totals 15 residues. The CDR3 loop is CASSPGQGDHNEQFF. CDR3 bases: TGTGCCAGCAGCCCGGGACAGGGGGACCACAATGAGCAGTTCTTC.

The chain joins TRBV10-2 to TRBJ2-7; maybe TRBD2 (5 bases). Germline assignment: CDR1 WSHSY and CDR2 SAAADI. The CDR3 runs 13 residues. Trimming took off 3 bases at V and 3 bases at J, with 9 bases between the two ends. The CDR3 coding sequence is TGCGCCAGCAGTGACCCGGGGAGCTACGAGCAGTACTTC. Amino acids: CASSDPGSYEQYF.

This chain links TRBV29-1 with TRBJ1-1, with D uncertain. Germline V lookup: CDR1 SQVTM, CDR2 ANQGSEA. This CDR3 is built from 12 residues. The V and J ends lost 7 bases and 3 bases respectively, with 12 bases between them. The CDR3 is CSGGRDHTEAFF. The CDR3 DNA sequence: TGCAGCGGAGGAAGAGATCACACTGAAGCTTTCTTT.

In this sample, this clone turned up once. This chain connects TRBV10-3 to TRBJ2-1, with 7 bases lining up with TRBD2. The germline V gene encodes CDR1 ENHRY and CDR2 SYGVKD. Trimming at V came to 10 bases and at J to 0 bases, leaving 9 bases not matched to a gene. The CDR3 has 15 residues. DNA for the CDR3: TGTGCCACCGCGGCGGGGGACCTCTCCTACAATGAGCAGTTCTTC. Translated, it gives CATAAGDLSYNEQFF.

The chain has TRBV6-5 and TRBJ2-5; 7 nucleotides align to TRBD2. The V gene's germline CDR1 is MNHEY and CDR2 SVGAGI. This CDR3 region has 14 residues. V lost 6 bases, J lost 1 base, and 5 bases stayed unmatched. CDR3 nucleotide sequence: TGTGCCAGCAGCCCCGGCGGGGGCCAAGAGACCCAGTACTTC. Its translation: CASSPGGGQETQYF.

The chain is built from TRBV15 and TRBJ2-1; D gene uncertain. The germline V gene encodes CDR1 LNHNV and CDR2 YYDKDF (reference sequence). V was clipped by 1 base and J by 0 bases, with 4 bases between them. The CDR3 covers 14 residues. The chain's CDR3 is CATSRGSSYNEQFF. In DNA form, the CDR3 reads TGTGCCACCAGCAGAGGGAGCTCCTACAATGAGCAGTTCTTC.